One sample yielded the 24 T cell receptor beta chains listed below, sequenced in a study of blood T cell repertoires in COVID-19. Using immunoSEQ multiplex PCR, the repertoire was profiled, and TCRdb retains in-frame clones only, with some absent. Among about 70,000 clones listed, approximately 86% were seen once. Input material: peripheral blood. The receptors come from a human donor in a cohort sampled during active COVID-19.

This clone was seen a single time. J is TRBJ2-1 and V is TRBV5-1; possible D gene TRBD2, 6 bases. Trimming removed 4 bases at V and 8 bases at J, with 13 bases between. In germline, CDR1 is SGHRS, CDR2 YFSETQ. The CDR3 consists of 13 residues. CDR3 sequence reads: CASSVAWGDEQFF. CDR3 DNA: TGCGCCAGCAGCGTGGCTTGGGGGGATGAGCAGTTCTTC.

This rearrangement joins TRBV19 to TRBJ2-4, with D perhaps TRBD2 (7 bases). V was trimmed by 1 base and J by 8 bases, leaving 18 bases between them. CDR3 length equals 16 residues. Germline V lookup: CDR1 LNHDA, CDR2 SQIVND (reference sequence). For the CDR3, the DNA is TGTGCCAGTAGTATAGGGGGGGGCCGGGGTATGGACATTCAGTACTTC. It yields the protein CASSIGGGRGMDIQYF.

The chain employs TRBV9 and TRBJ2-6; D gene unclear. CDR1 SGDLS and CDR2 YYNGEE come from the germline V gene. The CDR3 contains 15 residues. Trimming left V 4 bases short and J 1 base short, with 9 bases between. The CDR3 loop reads CASSYTGSGANVLTF. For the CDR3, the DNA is TGTGCCAGCAGCTATACCGGGTCTGGGGCCAACGTCCTGACTTTC.

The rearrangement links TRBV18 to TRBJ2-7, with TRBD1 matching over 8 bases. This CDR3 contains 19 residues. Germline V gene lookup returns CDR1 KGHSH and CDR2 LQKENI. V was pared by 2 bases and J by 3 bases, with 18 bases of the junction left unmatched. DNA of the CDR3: TGTGCCAGCTCACCATTACTTCAGGGGGCTGATGTGGGGTTCTACGAGCAGTACTTC. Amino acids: CASSPLLQGADVGFYEQYF.

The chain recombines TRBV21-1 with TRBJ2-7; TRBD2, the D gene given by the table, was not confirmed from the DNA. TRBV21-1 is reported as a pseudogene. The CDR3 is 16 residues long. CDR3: CASSPVRGGDYYEQYF. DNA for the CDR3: TGTGCCAGCAGCCCCGTCCGCGGGGGAGATTATTACGAGCAGTACTTC.

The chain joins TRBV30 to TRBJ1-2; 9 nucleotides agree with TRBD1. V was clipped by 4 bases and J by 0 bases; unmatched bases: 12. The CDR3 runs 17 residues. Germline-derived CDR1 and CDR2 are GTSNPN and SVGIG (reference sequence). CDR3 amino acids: CAWILLARDRANYGYTF. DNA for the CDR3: TGTGCCTGGATCCTACTCGCCCGGGACAGGGCTAACTATGGCTACACCTTC. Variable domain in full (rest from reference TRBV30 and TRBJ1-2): SQTIHQWPATLVQPVGSPLSLECTVEGTSNPNLYWYRQAAGRGLQLLFYSVGIGQISSEVPQNLSASRPQDRQFILSSKKLLLSDSGFYLCAWILLARDRANYGYTFGSGTRLTVV.

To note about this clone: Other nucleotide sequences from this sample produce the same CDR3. This CDR3 reads CASSYRTGGNTEAFF. CDR3 nucleotides: TGTGCCAGCAGTTACCGGACAGGGGGGAACACTGAAGCTTTCTTT. The chain employs TRBV7-2 and TRBJ1-1, with 10 bases fitting TRBD1. Germline V gives CDR1 SGHTA, CDR2 FQGNSA. The CDR3 is 15 residues long. The V segment lost 6 bases and the J segment 1 base; nucleotides outside the gene matches: 5.

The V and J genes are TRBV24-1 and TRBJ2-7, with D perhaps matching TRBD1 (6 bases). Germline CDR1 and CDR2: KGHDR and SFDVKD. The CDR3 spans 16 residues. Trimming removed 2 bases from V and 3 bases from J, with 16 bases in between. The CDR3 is CATSDSTEGVGYEQYF. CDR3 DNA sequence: TGTGCCACCAGTGATTCGACCGAGGGGGTAGGCTACGAGCAGTACTTC.

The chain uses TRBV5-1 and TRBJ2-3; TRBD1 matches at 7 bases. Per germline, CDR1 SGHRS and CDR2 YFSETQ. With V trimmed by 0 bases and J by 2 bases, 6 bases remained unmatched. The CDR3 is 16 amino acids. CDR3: CASSLVTTGDTDTQYF. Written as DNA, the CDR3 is TGCGCCAGCAGCTTGGTTACTACAGGGGACACAGATACGCAGTATTTT.

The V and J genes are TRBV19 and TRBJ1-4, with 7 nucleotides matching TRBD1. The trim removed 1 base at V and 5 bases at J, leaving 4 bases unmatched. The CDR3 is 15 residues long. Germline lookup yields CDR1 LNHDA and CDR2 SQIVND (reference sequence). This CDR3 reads CASSIGWDSNEKLFF. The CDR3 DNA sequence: TGTGCCAGTAGTATAGGCTGGGACAGCAATGAAAAACTGTTTTTT.

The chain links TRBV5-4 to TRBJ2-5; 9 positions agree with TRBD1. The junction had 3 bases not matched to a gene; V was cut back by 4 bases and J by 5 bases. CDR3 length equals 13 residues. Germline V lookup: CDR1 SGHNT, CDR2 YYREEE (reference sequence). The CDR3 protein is CASSRTGDETQYF. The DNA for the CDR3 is TGTGCCAGCAGCAGGACAGGGGACGAGACCCAGTACTTC.

CDR3 sequence (DNA): TGTGCCAGCAGTCTTAGCGGGAGACAGGGGCGGATGGGTACTGAAGCTTTCTTT. Its translation: CASSLSGRQGRMGTEAFF. This chain uses TRBV7-9 with TRBJ1-1; TRBD1 matches at 8 bases. The CDR3 has 18 residues. The germline V gene has CDR1 SEHNR and CDR2 FQNEAQ (reference sequence). Germline trimming cut 6 bases from V and 5 bases from J; bases unmatched to any gene: 20.

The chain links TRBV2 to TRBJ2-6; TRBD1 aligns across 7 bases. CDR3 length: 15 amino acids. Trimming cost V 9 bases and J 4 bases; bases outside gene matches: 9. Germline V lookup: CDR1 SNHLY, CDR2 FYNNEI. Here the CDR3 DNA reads TGTGCCAGTAACAGGGGTCGGCCCGGGGCCAACGTCCTGACTTTC. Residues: CASNRGRPGANVLTF.

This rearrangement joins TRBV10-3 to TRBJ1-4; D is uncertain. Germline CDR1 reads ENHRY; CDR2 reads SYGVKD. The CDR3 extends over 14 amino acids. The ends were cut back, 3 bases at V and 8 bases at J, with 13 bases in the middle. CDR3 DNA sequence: TGTGCCATCAGTGAAAGCTTCTTGGAGGAAAAACTGTTTTTT. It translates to CAISESFLEEKLFF.

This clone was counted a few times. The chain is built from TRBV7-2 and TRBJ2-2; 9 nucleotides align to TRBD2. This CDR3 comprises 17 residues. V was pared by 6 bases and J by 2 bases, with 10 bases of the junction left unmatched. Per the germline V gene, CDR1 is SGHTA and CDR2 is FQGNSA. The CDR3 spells CASRSSGALLNTGELFF. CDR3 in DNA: TGTGCCAGCAGATCTAGCGGGGCTTTGCTAAACACCGGGGAGCTGTTTTTT.

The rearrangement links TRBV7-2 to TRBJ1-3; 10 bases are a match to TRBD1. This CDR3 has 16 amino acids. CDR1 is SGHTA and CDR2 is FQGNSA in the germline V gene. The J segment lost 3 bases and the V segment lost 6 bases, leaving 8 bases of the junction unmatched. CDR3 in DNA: TGTGCCAGCAGTCGACGACAGGGGGCCGATGGAAACACCATATATTTT. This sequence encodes CASSRRQGADGNTIYF.

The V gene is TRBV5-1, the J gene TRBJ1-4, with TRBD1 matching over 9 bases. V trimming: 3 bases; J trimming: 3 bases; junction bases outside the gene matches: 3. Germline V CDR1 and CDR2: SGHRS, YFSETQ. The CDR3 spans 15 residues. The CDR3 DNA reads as TGCGCCAGCAGCTCGACAGGGGGAGCTAATGAAAAACTGTTTTTT. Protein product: CASSSTGGANEKLFF.

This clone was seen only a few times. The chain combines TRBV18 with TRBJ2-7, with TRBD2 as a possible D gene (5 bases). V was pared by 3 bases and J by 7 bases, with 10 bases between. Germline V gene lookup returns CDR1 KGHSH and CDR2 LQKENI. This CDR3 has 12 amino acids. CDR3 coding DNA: TGTGCCAGCTCACCTGCGGGTGTGGAGCAGTACTTC. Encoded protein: CASSPAGVEQYF.

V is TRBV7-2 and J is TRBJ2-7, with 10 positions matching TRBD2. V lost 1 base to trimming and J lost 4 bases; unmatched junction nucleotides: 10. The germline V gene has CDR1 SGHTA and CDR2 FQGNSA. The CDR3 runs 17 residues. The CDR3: CASSLGPSGGAGYEQYF. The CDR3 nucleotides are TGTGCCAGCAGCTTAGGGCCTAGCGGGGGCGCTGGGTACGAGCAGTACTTC.

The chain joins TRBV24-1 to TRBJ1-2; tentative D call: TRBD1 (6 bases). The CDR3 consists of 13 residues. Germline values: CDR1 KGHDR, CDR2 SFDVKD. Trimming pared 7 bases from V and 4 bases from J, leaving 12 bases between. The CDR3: CATRQGKVYGYTF. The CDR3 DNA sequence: TGTGCCACCAGACAGGGAAAGGTCTATGGCTACACCTTC.

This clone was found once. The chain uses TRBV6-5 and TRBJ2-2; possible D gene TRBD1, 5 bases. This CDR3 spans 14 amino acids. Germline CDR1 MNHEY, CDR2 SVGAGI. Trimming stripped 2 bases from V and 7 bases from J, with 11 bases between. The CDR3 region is CASSYRGTNGELFF. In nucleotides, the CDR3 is TGTGCCAGCAGTTACAGGGGAACGAACGGGGAGCTGTTTTTT.

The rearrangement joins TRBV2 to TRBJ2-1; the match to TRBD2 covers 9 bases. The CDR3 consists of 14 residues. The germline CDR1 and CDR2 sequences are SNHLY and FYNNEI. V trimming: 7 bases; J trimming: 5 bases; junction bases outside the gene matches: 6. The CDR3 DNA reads TGTGCCAGCAAGGGACTAGCAGAGAACAATGAGCAGTTCTTC. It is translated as CASKGLAENNEQFF.

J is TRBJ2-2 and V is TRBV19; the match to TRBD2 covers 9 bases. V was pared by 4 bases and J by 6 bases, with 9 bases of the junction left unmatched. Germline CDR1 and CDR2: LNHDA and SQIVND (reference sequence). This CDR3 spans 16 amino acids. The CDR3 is CASSNSGGGAAGELFF. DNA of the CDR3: TGTGCCAGTAGTAATTCGGGCGGGGGGGCCGCCGGGGAGCTGTTTTTT.

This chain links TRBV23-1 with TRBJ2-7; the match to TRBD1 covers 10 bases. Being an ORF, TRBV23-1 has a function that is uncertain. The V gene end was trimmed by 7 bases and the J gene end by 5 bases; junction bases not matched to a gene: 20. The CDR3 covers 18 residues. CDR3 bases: TGCGCCAGCACCGACAATCGGCCCCCCGACAGGGGGCTCAACGAGCAGTACTTC. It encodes CASTDNRPPDRGLNEQYF.